These 12 T cell receptor beta chains were all obtained from the same sample, sequenced in a study of Ad26.COV2.S vaccination and SARS-CoV-2 variants (dated by TCRdb to the early 2020s). Sample treatment or condition, as interpreted from the label and publication: some 19 received Ad26.COV2.S at low or high dose, single or two shots; about five received placebo; per-sample allocation not given. Repertoires of vaccine and placebo recipients were sequenced from samples collected on day 63 after the first injection. Library construction relied on the immunoSEQ multiplex PCR assay. TCRdb carries this immuneACCESS record with in-frame sequences only. Its versions omit some clonotypes, under half of them owing to an unresolved V gene in the studies checked, with the rest unexplained. The sample table records about 430,000 clones; around nine tenths of these occur just once. The ten largest clones represent more than 10% of the sample.

The sequenced sample was peripheral blood, obtained in a trial of Ad26.COV2.S vaccine versus placebo. Receptors were obtained from a person between 18 and 65 years old who received the Ad26.COV2.S COVID-19 vaccine or a placebo.

This clone was seen just once. The chain carries TRBV19 and TRBJ2-1; tentatively, D is TRBD2 (5 bases). In germline, CDR1 is LNHDA, CDR2 SQIVND (reference sequence). The CDR3 sequence is 15 residues long. Trimming left V 0 bases short and J 5 bases short, with 11 bases between. CDR3 sequence reads: CASSIDRGNNNEQFF. The CDR3 coding sequence is TGTGCCAGTAGTATAGATCGGGGAAACAACAATGAGCAGTTCTTC.

J is TRBJ1-1 and V is TRBV19; D unclear. The ends were cut back, 4 bases at V and 3 bases at J, with 24 bases in the middle. The CDR3 has 18 residues. Germline CDR1 is LNHDA and CDR2 is SQIVND (reference sequence). The CDR3 reads CASSTNYVNAVMDTEAFF. In DNA form, the CDR3 reads TGTGCCAGTAGTACTAATTACGTAAATGCGGTTATGGACACTGAAGCTTTCTTT.

J is TRBJ1-1 and V is TRBV18, with D uncertain. CDR1 is KGHSH, CDR2 LQKENI, per germline. The CDR3 extends over 13 amino acids. Between the trimmed V and J ends, which lost 3 bases and 6 bases, there was a span of 11 bases. DNA of the CDR3: TGTGCCAGCTCACCGATTCGGAGCGCTGAAGCTTTCTTT. Protein sequence: CASSPIRSAEAFF.

This chain uses TRBV27 with TRBJ1-2; perhaps TRBD1 as D (5 bases). Looked up from germline, CDR1 is MNHEY and CDR2 is SMNVEV (reference sequence). CDR3 length: 13 amino acids. Between the trimmed V and J ends, which lost 4 bases and 9 bases, there was a span of 15 bases. The CDR3 nucleotides read TGTGCCAGCAGTTCTATAGGGACCTCGAGCTACACCTTC. It is translated as CASSSIGTSSYTF.

This rearrangement joins TRBV28 to TRBJ1-1; D possibly corresponds to TRBD1 (6 bases). The CDR3 is made up of 14 amino acids. From germline, CDR1 is MDHEN and CDR2 SYDVKM. V was cut by 2 bases and J by 0 bases, with 7 bases left in between. The CDR3, as DNA: TGTGCCAGCAGTTTAACAGGGCTGAACACTGAAGCTTTCTTT. This translates into CASSLTGLNTEAFF.

This clone appeared a single time. This rearrangement joins TRBV11-3 to TRBJ2-2; a weak D match, TRBD1 (6 bases). Germline assignment: CDR1 SGHNT and CDR2 YENEEA. V lost 4 bases to trimming and J lost 3 bases, with 15 bases between them. The CDR3 is 16 amino acids. The CDR3 bases are TGTGCCAGCAGCTCCATCTGGGGACACGACACCGGGGAGCTGTTTTTT. Its protein product is CASSSIWGHDTGELFF. Together with reference TRBV11-3 and TRBJ2-2, the CDR3 gives the full variable domain: EAGVVQSPRYKIIEKKQPVAFWCNPISGHNTLYWYLQNLGQGPELLIRYENEEAVDDSQLPKDRFSAERLKGVDSTLKIQPAELGDSAVYLCASSSIWGHDTGELFFGEGSRLTVL.

J is TRBJ2-5 and V is TRBV18; a possible D gene is TRBD1 (6 bases). The V end lost 0 bases, the J end lost 2 bases, and 13 bases lay between the germline ends. The CDR3 contains 16 residues. Germline assignment: CDR1 KGHSH and CDR2 LQKENI. The CDR3 sequence: CASSPPYRQDQETQYF. In DNA, the CDR3 is TGTGCCAGCTCACCACCTTATCGACAGGATCAAGAGACCCAGTACTTC. Combining the CDR3 with reference TRBV18 and TRBJ2-5 gives the whole variable domain NAGVMQNPRHLVRRRGQEARLRCSPMKGHSHVYWYRQLPEEGLKFMVYLQKENIIDESGMPKERFSAEFPKEGPSILRIQQVVRGDSAAYFCASSPPYRQDQETQYFGPGTRLLVL.

The chain has TRBV3-1 (or the pseudogene TRBV3-2) and TRBJ1-1; maybe TRBD1 (6 bases). From germline, CDR1 is LGHDT and CDR2 YNNKEL (reference sequence). V was trimmed by 3 bases and J by 5 bases, leaving 16 bases between them. This CDR3 spans 15 amino acids. The CDR3 sequence: CASSHQGNGTTEAFF. CDR3 DNA sequence: TGTGCCAGCAGCCATCAGGGGAACGGAACGACTGAAGCTTTCTTT.

The chain uses TRBV11-2 and TRBJ1-6, with D perhaps TRBD1 (6 bases). Trimming shortened V by 5 bases and J by 8 bases, and 16 bases separated the two germline ends. The CDR3 has 15 residues. The germline gives CDR1 SGHAT, CDR2 FQNNGV. This chain's CDR3 is CASSPIRDTDSPLHF. CDR3 DNA: TGTGCCAGCAGCCCGATCCGGGACACTGATTCACCCCTCCACTTT.

The chain uses TRBV6-5 and TRBJ2-7, with 10 bases identical to TRBD2. The V and J ends lost 2 bases and 1 base, in that order; junction bases with no gene match: 5. The length of the CDR3 is 16 residues. Germline V gene data show CDR1 as MNHEY and CDR2 as SVGAGI. The CDR3 nucleotides are TGTGCCAGCAGTTACCGCGGACTAGCGGAGTCCTACGAGCAGTACTTC. Translated: CASSYRGLAESYEQYF.

In its sample, this clone was seen a few times. The CDR3 spells CASSLMQGVVYEQYF. The CDR3 DNA reads as TGTGCCAGCAGTTTAATGCAGGGGGTGGTCTACGAGCAGTACTTC. The chain employs TRBV27 and TRBJ2-7, with TRBD1 identical over 7 bases. The junction had 7 bases not matched to a gene; V was cut back by 2 bases and J by 3 bases. This CDR3 contains 15 residues. CDR1 MNHEY and CDR2 SMNVEV come from the germline V gene (reference sequence).

V is TRBV5-1 and J is TRBJ1-2; D call uncertain. The CDR3 sequence is 13 residues long. The ends were cut back, 4 bases at V and 8 bases at J, with 15 bases in the middle. The germline gives CDR1 SGHRS, CDR2 YFSETQ. The CDR3 nucleotides are TGCGCCAGCAGCAAGGATTCGGCGAGGGGCTACACCTTC. This encodes CASSKDSARGYTF.